The text below deals with one TCR beta chain. What it binds is unknown. The TCR cDNA carried a universal primer site and UMIs from 5'RACE template switching. TCRdb re-derived calls from the 5' RACE reads in MiXCR, one entry per CDR3 protein. This sample has about 400,000 distinct CDR3 sequences, with 6.2% found just once. These data originate in a study of T cells after yellow fever vaccination. Between the trimmed V and J ends, which lost 5 bases and 5 bases, there was a span of 11 bases. The V gene's germline CDR1 is SGHTA and CDR2 FQGNSA. The CDR3 runs 13 residues. The study's findings and limits: Clonotypes appearing in both CD4 and CD8 compartments existed, and their share was small. Post-booster repertoires again held most primary-vaccination clones (approximately 96% CD4, 75% to 90% CD8). Abundant clonotypes (contaminants from the bulk population) could be present in FACS-sorted repertoires.

The chain is built from TRBV7-2 and TRBJ2-3, with D possibly matching TRBD2 (6 bases). The sample consisted of PBMCs, taken 5 days after the yellow fever booster vaccination. This TCR was recovered from a man aged 25-45 years who received the YFV17D yellow fever vaccine. The CDR3 loop reads CASSPGGIDTQYF. The CDR3 nucleotides read TGTGCCAGCAGCCCTGGGGGGATAGATACGCAGTATTTT.